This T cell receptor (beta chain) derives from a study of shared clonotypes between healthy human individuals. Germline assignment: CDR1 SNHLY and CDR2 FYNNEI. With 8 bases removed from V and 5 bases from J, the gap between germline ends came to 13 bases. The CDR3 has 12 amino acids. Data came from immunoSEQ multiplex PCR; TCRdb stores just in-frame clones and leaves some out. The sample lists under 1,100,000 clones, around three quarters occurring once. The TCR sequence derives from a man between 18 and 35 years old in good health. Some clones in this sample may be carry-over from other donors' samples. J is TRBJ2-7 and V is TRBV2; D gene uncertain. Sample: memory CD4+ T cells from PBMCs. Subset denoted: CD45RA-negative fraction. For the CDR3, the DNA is TGTGCCAGCGAAAGTGGTGGCGACGAGCAGTACTTC. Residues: CASESGGDEQYF.